These T cell receptor beta chains were read from a single sample in a study of PD-1 blockade in classical Hodgkin lymphoma. The table came from immunoSEQ multiplex PCR; TCRdb's copy has only in-frame clones and leaves some out. The repertoire holds about 15,000 clones, 85% seen once, with 1% in the top ten. This material consisted of CD4+ T cells from blood, taken at baseline. These receptors originate from a human donor with classical Hodgkin lymphoma. CDR3s include the opening cysteine and the closing phenylalanine or tryptophan. A D gene is named only where the DNA matches it firmly. Size is omitted from some rows. Given values are once, few, many or a class for expanded clones.

CDR3aa	CDR3nt	d_gene	j_gene	abundance	v_gene
CASSQELAVTDTQYF	TGTGCCAGCAGCCAAGAACTAGCGGTCACAGATACGCAGTATTTT	TRBD2	TRBJ2-3	NA	TRBV4-2
CASIAATNEKLFF	TGTGCCAGCATCGCCGCAACTAATGAAAAACTGTTTTTT	NA	TRBJ1-4	NA	TRBV28
CASSLFLIYGYTF	TGTGCCAGCAGCTTGTTCCTCATCTATGGCTACACCTTC	NA	TRBJ1-2	NA	TRBV5-8
CASRLQGWGTEAFF	TGCGCCAGCAGGCTACAGGGGTGGGGCACTGAAGCTTTCTTT	TRBD1	TRBJ1-1	few	TRBV5-1
CASSIAGQGSYEQYF	TGTGCCAGTAGTATCGCGGGACAGGGCTCCTACGAGCAGTACTTC	TRBD1	TRBJ2-7	NA	TRBV19
CASSLNGLAGDNEQFF	TGTGCCAGCAGCCTCAATGGACTAGCGGGTGACAATGAGCAGTTCTTC	TRBD2	TRBJ2-1	NA	TRBV7-2
CASSYSQGTEAFF	TGTGCCAGCAGTTACTCACAGGGGACTGAAGCTTTCTTT	TRBD1	TRBJ1-1	NA	TRBV6-6
CASSSGQGVNQPQHF	TGTGCCAGCAGTTCCGGACAAGGCGTTAATCAGCCCCAGCATTTT	NA	TRBJ1-5	NA	TRBV27
CASSYRAGAAFF	TGTGCCAGCAGTTACCGAGCCGGGGCAGCTTTCTTT	NA	TRBJ1-1	NA	TRBV6-5
CASSYSSTVWNTEAFF	TGTGCCAGCAGTTACTCGTCGACAGTTTGGAACACTGAAGCTTTCTTT	NA	TRBJ1-1	few	TRBV6-5
CASSPRGGGPGNQPQHF	TGTGCCAGCAGTCCCCGAGGGGGGGGCCCGGGCAATCAGCCCCAGCATTTT	NA	TRBJ1-5	NA	TRBV27
CASSGRDFYEQYF	TGTGCCAGCAGCGGCCGGGACTTCTACGAGCAGTACTTC	NA	TRBJ2-7	NA	TRBV21-1
CASSKTLAGVGYNEQFF	TGTGCCAGCAGCAAAACGCTAGCGGGAGTAGGCTACAATGAGCAGTTCTTC	NA	TRBJ2-1	NA	TRBV21-1
CASSLGYTGQGYSSPLHF	TGCGCCAGCAGCTTGGGTTATACGGGACAGGGCTATAGTTCACCCCTCCACTTT	TRBD1	TRBJ1-6	NA	TRBV5-1
CASSLLGTAWPLHF	TGTGCCAGCAGCCTTCTCGGGACCGCTTGGCCCCTCCACTTT	NA	TRBJ1-6	NA	TRBV7-9
CASSTYEKLFF	TGTGCCAGTAGTACTTATGAGAAACTGTTTTTT	NA	TRBJ1-4	NA	TRBV19
CATSRRAGRGNTEAFF	TGTGCCACCTCTCGGCGGGCAGGGAGGGGAAACACTGAAGCTTTCTTT	NA	TRBJ1-1	NA	TRBV19
CASSPLQWTGTLGSYGYTF	TGTGCCAGCTCACCACTACAATGGACAGGGACCCTGGGAAGCTATGGCTACACCTTC	TRBD1	TRBJ1-2	NA	TRBV18
CASSFLTGVNYGYTF	TGTGCCAGCAGCTTCTTGACAGGGGTGAACTATGGCTACACCTTC	TRBD1	TRBJ1-2	NA	TRBV11-2
CASSGKNIQYF	TGTGCCAGCAGTGGGAAAAACATTCAGTACTTC	NA	TRBJ2-4	NA	TRBV6-1
CASSSPGSGNTGELFF	TGTGCCAGCAGTTCACCAGGTAGCGGGAACACCGGGGAGCTGTTTTTT	NA	TRBJ2-2	NA	TRBV27
CATSRDFRGNTIYF	TGTGCCACCAGCAGAGATTTCAGGGGAAACACCATATATTTT	NA	TRBJ1-3	NA	TRBV15
CASSSATVMNTGELFF	TGTGCCAGCAGCTCAGCTACAGTGATGAACACCGGGGAGCTGTTTTTT	NA	TRBJ2-2	NA	TRBV7-8
CASSITRNYEQYF	TGTGCCAGCAGCATCACCCGGAACTACGAGCAGTACTTC	NA	TRBJ2-7	NA	TRBV7-9
CASRGLAILYEQYF	TGTGCCAGCAGAGGACTAGCGATACTATACGAGCAGTACTTC	TRBD2	TRBJ2-7	NA	TRBV6-4
CASSFEDQPQHF	TGTGCCAGCAGTTTCGAGGACCAGCCCCAGCATTTT	NA	TRBJ1-5	once	TRBV6-1
CASSPPPFRKAFF	TGTGCCAGCAGTCCGCCGCCTTTCAGGAAAGCTTTCTTT	NA	TRBJ1-1	NA	TRBV28
CASSLGRQGFREQYF	TGTGCCAGCAGCTTAGGGAGACAGGGTTTCAGGGAGCAGTACTTC	TRBD1	TRBJ2-7	once	TRBV11-2
CASSSPPGANGQPQHF	TGTGCCAGCAGTTCCCCCCCGGGGGCGAACGGTCAGCCCCAGCATTTT	NA	TRBJ1-5	NA	TRBV28
CASSSGTGPNEKLFF	TGCGCCAGCAGCTCCGGGACAGGCCCGAATGAAAAACTGTTTTTT	TRBD1	TRBJ1-4	NA	TRBV5-1
CASSPRGLNYGYTF	TGTGCCAGCAGCCCCAGGGGGTTGAACTATGGCTACACCTTC	TRBD1	TRBJ1-2	once	TRBV5-4
CASSIRSGGEYNEQFF	TGTGCCAGCAGCATCCGTAGCGGGGGGGAATACAATGAGCAGTTCTTC	TRBD2	TRBJ2-1	NA	TRBV9
CASSSRTGISGELFF	TGTGCCAGCAGCTCAAGGACAGGGATCAGCGGGGAGCTGTTTTTT	TRBD1	TRBJ2-2	NA	TRBV7-8
CASSSQGTDTQYF	TGTGCCAGCAGCTCCCAGGGGACCGATACGCAGTATTTT	NA	TRBJ2-3	NA	TRBV7-8
CASSYPAQRDTGELFF	TGTGCCAGCAGTTACCCCGCCCAGCGCGACACCGGGGAGCTGTTTTTT	NA	TRBJ2-2	NA	TRBV6-6
CASSPFSERANSGNTIYF	TGTGCCAGCTCACCATTTTCCGAAAGGGCCAACTCTGGAAACACCATATATTTT	NA	TRBJ1-3	NA	TRBV18
CASSRLAGAQETQYF	TGTGCCAGCAGCAGACTAGCGGGGGCACAAGAGACCCAGTACTTC	TRBD2	TRBJ2-5	NA	TRBV6-1
CASSQDMGTNQPQHF	TGCGCCAGCAGCCAAGACATGGGGACCAATCAGCCCCAGCATTTT	NA	TRBJ1-5	NA	TRBV4-1
CASSSEGSGRAREQYF	TGTGCCAGCAGCTCCGAGGGTAGCGGGAGGGCCCGCGAGCAGTACTTC	TRBD2	TRBJ2-7	NA	TRBV7-2
CASTLEGELFF	TGTGCCAGCACCCTGGAAGGGGAGCTGTTTTTT	NA	TRBJ2-2	NA	TRBV5-6
CASSLTGGQTEQYF	TGTGCCAGCAGCCTGACGGGGGGTCAGACCGAGCAGTACTTC	TRBD2	TRBJ2-7	NA	TRBV7-8
CASSEERNTGELFF	TGTGCCAGCAGTGAAGAGCGGAACACCGGGGAGCTGTTTTTT	NA	TRBJ2-2	NA	TRBV6-4
CASSYSSSKLNHEQYF	TGTGCCAGCAGTTACTCATCCTCTAAATTAAACCACGAGCAGTACTTC	NA	TRBJ2-7	NA	TRBV6-6
CASSRHGAQGTGELFF	TGTGCCAGCAGTCGACACGGCGCGCAAGGCACCGGGGAGCTGTTTTTT	NA	TRBJ2-2	NA	TRBV28
CASGFGYSSYNEQFF	TGTGCTAGTGGGTTTGGCTATAGCTCCTACAATGAGCAGTTCTTC	NA	TRBJ2-1	once	TRBV12-5